This TCR beta chain was captured in a study of T cell responses to AZD1222 COVID-19 vaccine (TCRdb year 2021). Background for the entire study: A total of 233 trial participants underwent TCR sequencing, of whom some 210 received two doses of AZD1222 and some 26 received two doses of the MenACWY control vaccine. Trial participants were enrolled by age into subgroups of 18-55, 56-69 and 70-plus years, and around 150, 28 and 57 TCR-sequenced participants, respectively, were included in these subgroups.

In the case of this clone: There is no known antigen for this receptor. No much larger clone exists at a distance of one base, and base qualities are not known.

The trim is 0 bases for V and 2 bases for J, with a gap of 14 bases between the germline ends. The CDR3 holds 16 amino acids from the cysteine to the phenylalanine. Of the read, only the CDR3 DNA is kept; its 48 bases are in frame from base 1. The germline V gene (reference sequence) sets CDR1 to SGHNT and CDR2 to YYREEE. The CDR3 regions of human TCRbeta chains were analyzed by immunosequencing. As for how the authors treated the data: TCRs in the repertoires were compared against a reference library of SARS-CoV-2-specific TCRs that had been generated with the MIRA antigen-specificity platform. Breadth meant the fraction of unique TCRs that were SARS-CoV-2-associated, whereas depth meant the fraction of total T cells that were SARS-CoV-2-associated. Using the MIRA data, every spike-specific TCR was mapped to the spike region that the TCR reacted to and assigned to either a CD4 or a CD8 class. Log10-transformed breadth and depth values were compared by one-way ANOVA with Sidak's multiple comparisons tests. TCRdb's version of the immuneACCESS table is confined to in-frame rearrangements and falls short of the full clone set. An unresolved V gene accounts for under half of the shortfall where checked; the remainder is of unknown origin. The D gene and trimming were derived from the DNA, and the V and J assignments and clone size from that table. The sample table contains tens of thousands of clones; only one count was recorded for around nine tenths of them. Over 3% of the sample lies in the top ten.

Study-level results and caveats: A significant rise in spike-specific TCR breadth and depth was observed after two AZD1222 doses relative to day 0 and relative to MenACWY recipients. CD4 TCRs associated with the vaccine covered the entire spike protein, and the dominant responses were in regions 160-218 and 743-854. Participants were mostly white British, with more females than males. The authors suggested clonal diversity may have been underestimated. Conclusions about previously exposed vaccinees are limited because only 5 or 6 AZD1222 recipients were SARS-CoV-2 seropositive at baseline. Because no day 14 peak-response samples were available, the repertoires could be characterized only after the peak T cell response. Nearly half of unique spike-specific TCRs reportedly recognized epitopes outside regions mutated in the B.1.351 and B.1.1.7 variants. The 56-69-year group was small, and its depth increase did not reach significance, likely because of low power.

The label giving this sample's time point can be read as: about 28 days (+/-7) after the second vaccine dose. Because spike-specific TCR depth and breadth did not differ between the two schedules, AZD1222 recipients who got a second dose at roughly 4 weeks were pooled with those who got a second dose at roughly 12 weeks. The vaccinee samples were drawn from two UK trials, COV001 and COV002, one of which was a single-blind randomized controlled phase 2/3 trial testing AZD1222 (ChAdOx1 nCoV-19) in healthy adults. Trial participant PBMC samples were collected at day 0 and day 28 after the second dose for TCRbeta chain sequencing.

The sample in question was peripheral blood, obtained 28 days after the second AZD1222 dose. The receptor was derived from an adult who received the AZD1222 COVID-19 vaccine. The chain is made from TRBV5-4 and TRBJ2-5, with TRBD2 as a weak D call on 6 bases. CDR3 reads: CASSLDLRDSQETQYF. The base sequence is TGTGCCAGCAGCTTGGACCTCCGGGACTCTCAAGAGACCCAGTACTTC.